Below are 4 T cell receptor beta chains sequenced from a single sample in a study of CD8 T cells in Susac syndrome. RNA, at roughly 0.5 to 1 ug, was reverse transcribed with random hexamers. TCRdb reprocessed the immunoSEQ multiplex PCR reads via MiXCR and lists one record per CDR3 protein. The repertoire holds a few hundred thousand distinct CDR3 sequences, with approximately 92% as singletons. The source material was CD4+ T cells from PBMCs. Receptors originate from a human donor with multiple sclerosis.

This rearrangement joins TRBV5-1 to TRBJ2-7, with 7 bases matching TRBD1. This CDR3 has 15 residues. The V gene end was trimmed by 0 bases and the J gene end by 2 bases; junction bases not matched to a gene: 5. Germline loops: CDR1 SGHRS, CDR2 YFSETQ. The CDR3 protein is CASSLGHRGPYEQYV. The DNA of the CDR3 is TGCGCCAGCAGCTTGGGTCATAGGGGGCCCTACGAGCAGTACGTC.

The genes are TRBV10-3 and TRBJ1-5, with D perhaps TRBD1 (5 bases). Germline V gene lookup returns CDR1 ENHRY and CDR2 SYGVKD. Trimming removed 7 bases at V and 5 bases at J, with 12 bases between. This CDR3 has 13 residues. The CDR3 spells CAITPTVDQPQHF. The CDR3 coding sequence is TGTGCCATCACCCCGACAGTGGATCAGCCCCAGCATTTT.

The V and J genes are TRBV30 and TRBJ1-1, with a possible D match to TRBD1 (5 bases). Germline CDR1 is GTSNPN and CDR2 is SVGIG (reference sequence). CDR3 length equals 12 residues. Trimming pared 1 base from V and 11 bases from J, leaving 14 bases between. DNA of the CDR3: TGTGCCTGGAGTGACGGTAGGGGTGGGGCTTTCTTT. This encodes CAWSDGRGGAFF.

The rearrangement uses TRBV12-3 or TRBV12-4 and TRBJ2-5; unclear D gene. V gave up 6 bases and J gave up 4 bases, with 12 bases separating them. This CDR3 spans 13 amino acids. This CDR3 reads CASRPGVGETQYF. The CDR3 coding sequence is TGTGCCAGCAGACCAGGAGTCGGAGAGACCCAGTACTTC.